These 20 T cell receptor beta chains came from one sample sequenced in a study of cytomegalovirus exposure and HLA in healthy donors. The PCR had 60 Vbeta and 13 Jbeta primers. The assay was immunoSEQ multiplex PCR, and TCRdb's table has in-frame clones only and misses some. Seen here are 180,000 or so clones, around 80% observed once, and the top ten hold 1.4% to 1.5%. What was sequenced was PBMCs. The receptor source for this set is a young man in good health and CMV-seronegative.

V is TRBV5-6 and J is TRBJ2-1, with TRBD2 identical over 7 bases. This CDR3 has 16 residues. Germline CDR1 reads SGHDT; CDR2 reads YYEEEE. The trim removed 1 base at V and 3 bases at J, leaving 7 bases unmatched. In DNA form, the CDR3 reads TGTGCCAGCAGCTTGTTACGCGGGGGTTTCTACAATGAGCAGTTCTTC. It specifies CASSLLRGGFYNEQFF.

V usage is TRBV7-2 and J usage is TRBJ1-1, with 8 bases lining up with TRBD1. After removal of 5 bases from V and 2 bases from J, the junction contained 7 bases not matched to a gene. The CDR3 has 15 amino acids. Germline assignment: CDR1 SGHTA and CDR2 FQGNSA. The CDR3 protein is CASSTQGQANTEAFF. The CDR3 nucleotides read TGTGCCAGCAGCACCCAGGGACAGGCAAACACTGAAGCTTTCTTT.

This chain connects TRBV13 to TRBJ2-1; 7 bases agree with TRBD1. Germline-derived CDR1 and CDR2 are PRHDT and FYEKMQ (reference sequence). The CDR3 runs to 14 residues. The V gene end was trimmed by 4 bases and the J gene end by 9 bases; junction bases not matched to a gene: 9. CDR3 loop: CASSSRRGHGEQFF. The DNA for the CDR3 is TGTGCCAGCAGCTCGAGAAGGGGGCACGGTGAGCAGTTCTTC.

V usage is TRBV5-4 and J usage is TRBJ2-7; 12 bases match TRBD2. Germline CDR1 SGHNT, CDR2 YYREEE (reference sequence). This CDR3 comprises 15 residues. V shed 2 bases and J 2 bases; nucleotides not matched to a gene: 2. The CDR3 nucleotides read TGTGCCAGCAGCTTCGGACTAGCGGGGACCTACGAGCAGTACTTC. As protein: CASSFGLAGTYEQYF. Supplemented by reference TRBV5-4 and TRBJ2-7, the full variable domain reads ETGVTQSPTHLIKTRGQQVTLRCSSQSGHNTVSWYQQALGQGPQFIFQYYREEENGRGNFPPRFSGLQFPNYSSELNVNALELDDSALYLCASSFGLAGTYEQYFGPGTRLTVT.

V gene TRBV5-6 combines with J gene TRBJ1-3; D is undetermined. There are 16 residues in the CDR3. Germline values: CDR1 SGHDT, CDR2 YYEEEE. The V end was cut by 0 bases, the J end by 0 bases, with 10 bases between. In nucleotides, the CDR3 is TGTGCCAGCAGCTTGGTCGGCGGTTACTCTGGAAACACCATATATTTT. It encodes CASSLVGGYSGNTIYF. The full variable domain, with the rest looked up from reference TRBV5-6 and TRBJ1-3, is DAGVTQSPTHLIKTRGQQVTLRCSPKSGHDTVSWYQQALGQGPQFIFQYYEEEERQRGNFPDRFSGHQFPNYSSELNVNALLLGDSALYLCASSLVGGYSGNTIYFGEGSWLTVV.

This clone has only a few counts. V is TRBV27 and J is TRBJ1-1; a weak D match, TRBD1 (5 bases). Trimming pared 1 base from V and 1 base from J, leaving 7 bases between. Germline CDR1 is MNHEY and CDR2 is SMNVEV (reference sequence). The CDR3 is made up of 14 amino acids. The CDR3 protein is CASSLFGANTEAFF. The CDR3 DNA is TGTGCCAGCAGTTTATTTGGGGCGAACACTGAAGCTTTCTTT.

V is TRBV11-3 and J is TRBJ2-2; TRBD1 matches at 8 bases. Germline CDR1 and CDR2: SGHNT and YENEEA. The CDR3 runs to 18 residues. The V and J ends lost 4 bases and 3 bases, in that order; junction bases with no gene match: 13. The CDR3 spells CASSYDSAGGLDTGELFF. The DNA for the CDR3 is TGTGCCAGCAGCTATGATTCTGCAGGGGGCCTAGACACCGGGGAGCTGTTTTTT.

This rearrangement joins TRBV28 to TRBJ2-4; the match to TRBD2 covers 9 bases. The CDR3 spans 16 residues. V was clipped by 2 bases and J by 0 bases; unmatched bases: 2. CDR1 is MDHEN, CDR2 SYDVKM, per germline. In DNA, the CDR3 is TGTGCCAGCAGTTTAGCGGGAGGGCCAGCCAAAAACATTCAGTACTTC. It yields the protein CASSLAGGPAKNIQYF.

The chain has TRBV7-2 and TRBJ2-5; a possible D gene is TRBD1 (6 bases). Germline loops: CDR1 SGHTA, CDR2 FQGNSA. The CDR3 is made up of 14 amino acids. Trimming stripped 6 bases from V and 0 bases from J, with 11 bases between. The CDR3 DNA is TGTGCCAGCAGTCCGAGGGGGTACCAAGAGACCCAGTACTTC. It encodes CASSPRGYQETQYF.

The chain has TRBV18 and TRBJ1-1; D call uncertain. The CDR3 runs 13 residues. The V and J ends lost 3 bases and 7 bases respectively, with 12 bases between them. In germline, CDR1 is KGHSH, CDR2 LQKENI. CDR3 region: CASSPALSGEAFF. CDR3 bases: TGTGCCAGCTCACCCGCCCTATCCGGTGAAGCTTTCTTT.

The rearrangement joins TRBV5-3 to TRBJ1-6, with TRBD1 as a possible D gene (6 bases). TRBV5-3 is classed as an ORF, of uncertain function. V lost 6 bases, J lost 10 bases, and 17 bases lay in between. CDR3 size: 14 residues. This chain's CDR3 is CARTYRAGESPLHF. In DNA form, the CDR3 reads TGTGCCAGAACCTACCGGGCAGGGGAATCACCCCTCCACTTT.

The V gene is TRBV10-3, the J gene TRBJ1-2; no clear D. V was trimmed by 2 bases and J by 4 bases, leaving 14 bases between them. In germline, CDR1 is ENHRY, CDR2 SYGVKD. This CDR3 is 15 amino acids long. Here the CDR3 reads CAISERSVGTYGYTF. CDR3 sequence (DNA): TGTGCCATCAGTGAGAGAAGCGTCGGCACCTATGGCTACACCTTC.

This clone was counted a few times. The chain employs TRBV11-3 and TRBJ2-3; 10 bases line up with TRBD2. This CDR3 is built from 16 residues. Per germline, CDR1 SGHNT and CDR2 YENEEA. The ends lost 5 bases at V and 6 bases at J; junction bases unmatched: 11. DNA of the CDR3: TGTGCCAGCAGCGCTCGGACTAGCGGTGTATGGGATACGCAGTATTTT. Protein product: CASSARTSGVWDTQYF.

The chain recombines TRBV4-1 with TRBJ2-1, with 11 nucleotides matching TRBD1. Germline CDR1 and CDR2: MGHRA and YSYEKL. The junction had 8 bases not matched to a gene; V was cut back by 0 bases and J by 7 bases. The CDR3 runs 17 residues. The CDR3 DNA follows: TGCGCCAGCAGCCAAGACGGGACAGGGGGGTCCGCGAATGAGCAGTTCTTC. Its protein is CASSQDGTGGSANEQFF.

This chain links TRBV2 with TRBJ2-2, with 10 bases that match TRBD2. With V trimmed by 1 base and J by 4 bases, 15 bases remained unmatched. This CDR3 has 20 residues. The germline V gene encodes CDR1 SNHLY and CDR2 FYNNEI. The chain's CDR3 is CASSEGGAGGLFLGTGELFF. As DNA, the CDR3 is TGTGCCAGCAGTGAAGGAGGAGCGGGGGGGCTATTTTTAGGCACCGGGGAGCTGTTTTTT.

In regard to this clone: One end of the junction is discordant with germline, which a read error may explain. The rearrangement joins TRBV7-9 to TRBJ2-7; 10 positions agree with TRBD2. CDR3 size: 14 residues. Looked up from germline, CDR1 is SEHNR and CDR2 is FQNEAQ (reference sequence). The CDR3 DNA reads TGTTCCAGCAGCCGAGCGGGAGGGCCCTACGAGCAGTACTTC. It yields the protein CSSSRAGGPYEQYF. Drawing the rest from reference TRBV7-9 and TRBJ2-7, the complete variable domain is DTGVSQNPRHKITKRGQNVTFRCDPISEHNRLYWYRQTLGQGPEFLTYFQNEAQLEKSRLLSDRFSAERPKGSFSTLEIQRTEQGDSAMYLCSSSRAGGPYEQYFGPGTRLTVT.

The chain carries TRBV11-3 and TRBJ2-3; 12 nucleotides agree with TRBD2. The CDR3 is made up of 16 amino acids. Germline V lookup: CDR1 SGHNT, CDR2 YENEEA. Trimming at V came to 1 base and at J to 1 base, leaving 0 bases not matched to a gene. The CDR3 DNA reads as TGTGCCAGCAGCTTAGGACTAGCGGGGGGCACAGATACGCAGTATTTT. Its protein product is CASSLGLAGGTDTQYF.

The chain has TRBV4-1 and TRBJ2-3; 8 nucleotides agree with TRBD1. J gave up 2 bases and V 4 bases, and 8 bases lay outside the gene matches. From germline, CDR1 is MGHRA and CDR2 YSYEKL. The CDR3 is 16 amino acids. CDR3 sequence: CASSRFGTGFTDTQYF. CDR3 sequence (DNA): TGCGCCAGCAGCCGGTTTGGGACAGGCTTCACAGATACGCAGTATTTT.

This chain connects TRBV4-3 to TRBJ2-7; D may be TRBD1 (5 bases). The CDR3 is made up of 13 amino acids. Germline V CDR1 and CDR2: LGHNA, YSLEER. V dropped 2 bases and J dropped 4 bases, with 9 bases sitting between them. For the CDR3, the DNA is TGCGCCAGCAGCCAAACCCAGGGATACGAGCAGTACTTC. It is translated as CASSQTQGYEQYF.

With respect to this clone: The junction departs from germline at one end; a sequencing error may be responsible. The V call is TRBV7-9, the J call TRBJ1-1, with TRBD1 identical over 12 bases. The CDR3 runs to 18 residues. Germline V lookup: CDR1 SEHNR, CDR2 FQNEAQ (reference sequence). The CDR3 DNA is TGTTCCAGCAGCTTTCCCAGGGTATCGGGACAGGGGGCGGGTGAAGCTTTCTTT. Amino acids: CSSSFPRVSGQGAGEAFF.